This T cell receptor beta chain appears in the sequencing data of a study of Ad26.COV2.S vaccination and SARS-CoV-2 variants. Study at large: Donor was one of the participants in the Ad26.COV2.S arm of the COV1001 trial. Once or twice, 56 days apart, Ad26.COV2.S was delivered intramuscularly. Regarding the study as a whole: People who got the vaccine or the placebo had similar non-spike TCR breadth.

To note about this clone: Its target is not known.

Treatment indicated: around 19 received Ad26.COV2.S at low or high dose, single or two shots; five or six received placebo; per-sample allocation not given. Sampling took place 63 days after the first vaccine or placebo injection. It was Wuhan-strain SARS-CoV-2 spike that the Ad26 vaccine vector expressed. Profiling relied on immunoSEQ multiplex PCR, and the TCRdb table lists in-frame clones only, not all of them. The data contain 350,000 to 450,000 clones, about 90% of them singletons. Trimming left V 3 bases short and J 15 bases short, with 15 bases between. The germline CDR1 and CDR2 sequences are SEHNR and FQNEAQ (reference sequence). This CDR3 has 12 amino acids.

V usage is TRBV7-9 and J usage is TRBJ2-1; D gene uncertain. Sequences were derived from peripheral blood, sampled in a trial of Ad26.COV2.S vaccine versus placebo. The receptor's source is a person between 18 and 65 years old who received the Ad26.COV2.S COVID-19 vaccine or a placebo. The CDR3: CASSLSDSLGFF. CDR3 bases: TGTGCCAGCAGCTTGTCCGATTCCCTCGGGTTCTTC.